Below, one T cell receptor beta chain is given with its context. The CDR3 has 15 residues. The V gene's germline CDR1 is GTSNPN and CDR2 SVGIG (reference sequence). V lost 2 bases to trimming and J lost 4 bases, with 14 bases between them. The sample originates from a study of blood T cell repertoires in COVID-19. TCRdb's table, derived via immunoSEQ multiplex PCR, lists solely in-frame clones and lacks some. The sample yields roughly 57,000 clones, approximately 80% seen once. Material: peripheral blood. The clonotype originates from a man younger than 45 with COVID-19, enrolled during active disease. The V and J genes are TRBV30 and TRBJ1-4; tentative D call: TRBD1 (6 bases). CDR3 residues: CAWSNGGQLNEKLFF. The DNA of the CDR3 is TGTGCCTGGAGTAACGGCGGACAGCTTAATGAAAAACTGTTTTTT. Full variable domain (missing parts from reference TRBV30 and TRBJ1-4): SQTIHQWPATLVQPVGSPLSLECTVEGTSNPNLYWYRQAAGRGLQLLFYSVGIGQISSEVPQNLSASRPQDRQFILSSKKLLLSDSGFYLCAWSNGGQLNEKLFFGSGTQLSVL.